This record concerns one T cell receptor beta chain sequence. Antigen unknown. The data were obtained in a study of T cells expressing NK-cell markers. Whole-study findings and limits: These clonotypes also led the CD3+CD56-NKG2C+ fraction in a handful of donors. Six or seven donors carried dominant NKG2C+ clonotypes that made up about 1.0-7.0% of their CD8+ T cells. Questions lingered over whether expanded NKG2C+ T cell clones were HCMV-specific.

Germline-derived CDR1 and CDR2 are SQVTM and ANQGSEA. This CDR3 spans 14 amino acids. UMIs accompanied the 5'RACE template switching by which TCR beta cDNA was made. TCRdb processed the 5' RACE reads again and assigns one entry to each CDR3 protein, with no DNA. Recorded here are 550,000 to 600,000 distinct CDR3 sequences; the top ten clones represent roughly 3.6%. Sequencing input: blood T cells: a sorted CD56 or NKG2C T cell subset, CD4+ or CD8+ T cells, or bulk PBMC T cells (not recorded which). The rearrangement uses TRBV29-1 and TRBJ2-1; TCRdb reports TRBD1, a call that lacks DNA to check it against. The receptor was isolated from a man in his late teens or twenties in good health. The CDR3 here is CSVVRTGVYNEQFF.